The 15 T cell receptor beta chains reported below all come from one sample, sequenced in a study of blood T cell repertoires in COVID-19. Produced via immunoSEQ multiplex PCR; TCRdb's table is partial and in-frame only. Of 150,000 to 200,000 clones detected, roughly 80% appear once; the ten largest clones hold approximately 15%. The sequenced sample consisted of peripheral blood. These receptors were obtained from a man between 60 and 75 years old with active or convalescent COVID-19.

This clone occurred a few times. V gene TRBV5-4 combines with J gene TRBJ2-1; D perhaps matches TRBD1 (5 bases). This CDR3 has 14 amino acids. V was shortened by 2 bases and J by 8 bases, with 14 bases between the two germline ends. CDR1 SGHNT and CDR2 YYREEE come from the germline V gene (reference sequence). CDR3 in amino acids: CASSFEQGGYEQFF. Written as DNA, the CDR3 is TGTGCCAGCAGCTTTGAGCAGGGTGGATATGAGCAGTTCTTC.

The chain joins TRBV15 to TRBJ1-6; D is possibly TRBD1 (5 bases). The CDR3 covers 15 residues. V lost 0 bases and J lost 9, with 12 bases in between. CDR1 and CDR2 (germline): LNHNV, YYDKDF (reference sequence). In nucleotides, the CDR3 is TGTGCCACCAGCAGAGATAGGGGCACGATTTCACCCCTCCACTTT. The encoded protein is CATSRDRGTISPLHF.

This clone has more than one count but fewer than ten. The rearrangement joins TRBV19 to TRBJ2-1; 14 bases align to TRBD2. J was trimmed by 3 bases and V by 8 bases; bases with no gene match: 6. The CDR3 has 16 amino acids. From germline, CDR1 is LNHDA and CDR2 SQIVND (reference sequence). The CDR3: CASGTSGRGFYNEQFF. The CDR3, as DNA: TGTGCCAGTGGGACTAGCGGGAGAGGTTTCTACAATGAGCAGTTCTTC.

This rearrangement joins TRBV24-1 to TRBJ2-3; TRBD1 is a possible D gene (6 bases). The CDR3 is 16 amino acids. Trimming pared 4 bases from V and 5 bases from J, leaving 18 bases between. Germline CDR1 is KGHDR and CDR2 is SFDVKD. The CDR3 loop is CATSDPTPIGGDTQYF. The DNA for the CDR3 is TGTGCCACCAGTGACCCCACTCCCATAGGGGGAGATACGCAGTATTTT.

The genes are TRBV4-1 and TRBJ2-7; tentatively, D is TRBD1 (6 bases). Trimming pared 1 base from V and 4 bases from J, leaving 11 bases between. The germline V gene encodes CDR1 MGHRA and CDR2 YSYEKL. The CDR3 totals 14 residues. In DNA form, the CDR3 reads TGCGCCAGCAGCCAAGTTCCCCAGGGGTACGAGCAGTACTTC. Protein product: CASSQVPQGYEQYF.

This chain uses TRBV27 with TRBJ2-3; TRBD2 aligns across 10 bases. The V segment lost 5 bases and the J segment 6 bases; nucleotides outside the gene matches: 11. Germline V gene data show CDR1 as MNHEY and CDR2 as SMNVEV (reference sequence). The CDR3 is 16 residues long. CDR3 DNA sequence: TGTGCCAGCAGTCTGGCTAGCGGGAGCTTTGTGGATACGCAGTATTTT. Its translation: CASSLASGSFVDTQYF.

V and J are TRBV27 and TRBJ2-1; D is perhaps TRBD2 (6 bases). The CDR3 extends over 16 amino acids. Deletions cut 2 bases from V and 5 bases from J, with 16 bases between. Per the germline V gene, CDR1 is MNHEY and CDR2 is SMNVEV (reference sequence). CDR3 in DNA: TGTGCCAGCAGTTTAACCGCCGGGACTGCAAACAATGAGCAGTTCTTC. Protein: CASSLTAGTANNEQFF.

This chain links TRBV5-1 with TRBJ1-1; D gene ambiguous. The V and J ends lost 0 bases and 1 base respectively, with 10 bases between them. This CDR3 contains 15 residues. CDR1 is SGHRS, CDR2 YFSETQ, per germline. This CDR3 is CASSLALAPNTEAFF. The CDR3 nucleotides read TGCGCCAGCAGCTTGGCCTTGGCACCGAACACTGAAGCTTTCTTT. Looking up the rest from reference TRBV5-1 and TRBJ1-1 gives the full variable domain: KAGVTQTPRYLIKTRGQQVTLSCSPISGHRSVSWYQQTPGQGLQFLFEYFSETQRNKGNFPGRFSGRQFSNSRSEMNVSTLELGDSALYLCASSLALAPNTEAFFGQGTRLTVV.

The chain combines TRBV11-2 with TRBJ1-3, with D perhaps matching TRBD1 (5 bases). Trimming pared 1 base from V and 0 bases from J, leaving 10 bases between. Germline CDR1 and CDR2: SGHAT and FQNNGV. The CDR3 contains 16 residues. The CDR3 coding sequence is TGTGCCAGCAGCTTAGTACGGGGGGACTCTGGAAACACCATATATTTT. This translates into CASSLVRGDSGNTIYF.

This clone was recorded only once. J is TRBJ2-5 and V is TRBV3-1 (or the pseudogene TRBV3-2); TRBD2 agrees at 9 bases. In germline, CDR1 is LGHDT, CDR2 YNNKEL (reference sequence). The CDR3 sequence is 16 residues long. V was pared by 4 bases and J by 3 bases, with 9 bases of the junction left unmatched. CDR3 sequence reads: CASSPLAGVGEETQYF. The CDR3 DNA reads TGTGCCAGCAGCCCCTTAGCGGGAGTAGGAGAAGAGACCCAGTACTTC.

The CDR3 region has the DNA TGTGCCAGCAGCCTCGCAGACAGGGGCCAGCAGTACTTC. This translates into CASSLADRGQQYF. The rearrangement uses TRBV12-3 or TRBV12-4 and TRBJ2-7; 8 nucleotides align to TRBD1. J gave up 8 bases and V 6 bases, and 9 bases lay outside the gene matches. The CDR3 loop spans 13 amino acids.

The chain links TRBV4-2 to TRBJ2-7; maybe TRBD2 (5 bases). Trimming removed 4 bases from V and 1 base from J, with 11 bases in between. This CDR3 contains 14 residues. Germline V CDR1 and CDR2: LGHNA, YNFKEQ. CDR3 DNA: TGTGCCAGCAGCCCATACTCGGGGTCCTACGAGCAGTACTTC. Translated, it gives CASSPYSGSYEQYF.

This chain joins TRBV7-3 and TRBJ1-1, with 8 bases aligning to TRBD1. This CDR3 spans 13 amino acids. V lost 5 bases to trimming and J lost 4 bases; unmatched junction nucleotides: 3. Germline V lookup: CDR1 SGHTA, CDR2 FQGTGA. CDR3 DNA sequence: TGTGCCAGCAGCCAAACAGGGGGCACTGAAGCTTTCTTT. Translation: CASSQTGGTEAFF.

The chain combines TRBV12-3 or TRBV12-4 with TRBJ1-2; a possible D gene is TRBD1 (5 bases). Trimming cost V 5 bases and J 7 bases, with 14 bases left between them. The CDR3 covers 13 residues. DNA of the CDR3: TGTGCCAGCAGTCAGGGTTACTCTATTGGCTACACCTTC. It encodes CASSQGYSIGYTF.

The CDR3 DNA is TGCGCCAGCAGCCAAGATCGGAGAACAGGGCAGGGCTATGGCTACACCTTC. As protein: CASSQDRRTGQGYGYTF. The chain recombines TRBV4-3 with TRBJ1-2; TRBD1 might be the D (6 bases). Germline lookup yields CDR1 LGHNA and CDR2 YSLEER. This CDR3 comprises 17 residues. Trimming removed 0 bases from V and 4 bases from J, with 18 bases in between.